This T cell receptor (beta chain) emerged from a study of T cell responses to AZD1222 COVID-19 vaccine. Regarding the study as a whole: Increases in Spike-specific TCR breadth and depth were seen after two AZD1222 doses. The sample set comprised mostly white British donors with more females, and clonal diversity was possibly underestimated. Reportedly, close to half of spike-specific TCRs are directed against unmutated variant regions.

Timing groups of about 4 and about 12 weeks for second doses were pooled. On this clone: The antigen remains undetermined.

Germline V gene data show CDR1 as SGHVS and CDR2 as FNYEAQ. V was cut by 0 bases and J by 0 bases, with 8 bases left in between. The CDR3 spans 16 residues. Assay: immunoSEQ multiplex PCR; the TCRdb copy retains only in-frame clones and omits some. This sample carries roughly 150,000 clones, more than 85% of them seen once, and the ten largest clones take about 1.6%. Sequencing used peripheral blood, obtained 28 days after the second AZD1222 dose. The sequence came from an adult who received the AZD1222 COVID-19 vaccine. The chain recombines TRBV7-6 with TRBJ1-4; unclear D gene. In DNA form, the CDR3 reads TGTGCCAGCAGCTTAGCCGCCGGGGCAACTAATGAAAAACTGTTTTTT. This gives the protein CASSLAAGATNEKLFF.